This T cell receptor (beta chain) was observed in a study of cytomegalovirus exposure and HLA in healthy donors. Overall study findings and caveats: There were some V segments, including TRBV6-2 and TRBV6-3, excluded as indistinguishable. It was only CMV serostatus that was available as immune exposure information.

Trimming stripped 2 bases from V and 4 bases from J, with 14 bases between. CDR1 LNHDA and CDR2 SQIVND come from the germline V gene (reference sequence). The length of the CDR3 is 15 residues. The table lists this clone with a count of one. Its antigen is as yet unknown. Amplification used 60 Vbeta primers and 13 Jbeta primers. Sequenced by immunoSEQ multiplex PCR; TCRdb stores in-frame clones only, minus some. The data show approximately 180,000 clones, around 75% seen once. Sequences were obtained from PBMCs. This clonotype originated in a woman between 25 and 40 years old in good health and CMV-seronegative. The chain links TRBV19 to TRBJ2-5; tentative D call: TRBD2 (6 bases). CDR3 in amino acids: CASSISSGTRETQYF. In DNA, the CDR3 is TGTGCCAGTAGTATATCATCTGGGACTCGAGAGACCCAGTACTTC.